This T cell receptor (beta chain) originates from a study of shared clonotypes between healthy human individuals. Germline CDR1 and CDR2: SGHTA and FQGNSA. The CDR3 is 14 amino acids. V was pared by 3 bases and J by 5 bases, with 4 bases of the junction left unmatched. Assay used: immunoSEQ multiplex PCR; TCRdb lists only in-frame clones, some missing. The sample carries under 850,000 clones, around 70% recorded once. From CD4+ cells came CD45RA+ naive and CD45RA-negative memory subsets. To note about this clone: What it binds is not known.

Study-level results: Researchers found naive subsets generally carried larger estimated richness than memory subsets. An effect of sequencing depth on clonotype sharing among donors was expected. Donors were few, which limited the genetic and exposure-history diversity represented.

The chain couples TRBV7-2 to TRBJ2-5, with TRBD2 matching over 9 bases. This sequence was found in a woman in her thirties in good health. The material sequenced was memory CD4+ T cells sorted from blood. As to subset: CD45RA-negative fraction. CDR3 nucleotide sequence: TGTGCCAGCAGCTTCTCGAGCGGGGGGGAGACCCAGTACTTC. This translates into CASSFSSGGETQYF.